The 2 T cell receptor beta chains given below trace back to one sample, sequenced in a study of CD8 T cells in Susac syndrome. cDNA came from around 0.5 to 1 ug RNA primed by random hexamers. TCRdb independently ran MiXCR on the immunoSEQ multiplex PCR reads; one entry per CDR3 protein. The sample has roughly 150,000 distinct CDR3 sequences, just under 97% seen once. Source material: CD8+ T cells from PBMCs. Receptors were obtained from a human donor with multiple sclerosis.

This chain links TRBV7-2 with TRBJ2-3; tentative D call: TRBD2 (5 bases). CDR1 is SGHTA, CDR2 FQGNSA, per germline. Trimming left V 5 bases short and J 6 bases short, with 12 bases between. CDR3 length: 13 residues. As DNA, the CDR3 is TGTGCCAGCAGCCTCCCTAGCTCGGATACGCAGTATTTT. Amino acids: CASSLPSSDTQYF.

This clonotype appeared a single time. The rearrangement joins TRBV15 to TRBJ2-3, with no clear D. V shed 2 bases and J shed 0 bases, with 3 bases lying between them. The CDR3 consists of 13 residues. Germline loops: CDR1 LNHNV, CDR2 YYDKDF (reference sequence). CDR3 sequence reads: CATSRRSTDTQYF. DNA for the CDR3: TGTGCCACCAGCAGACGTAGCACAGATACGCAGTATTTT.